These 32 T cell receptor beta chains originate from one sample sequenced in a study of blood T cell repertoires in COVID-19. This table comes from immunoSEQ multiplex PCR, and its TCRdb copy is limited to in-frame clones, with some not included. The sample shows some 88,000 clones, 91% of them seen only once. The sample consisted of peripheral blood. Every receptor here comes from a human donor with active COVID-19. The donor label of this sample is uncertain.

The chain is built from TRBV11-3 and TRBJ2-6; TRBD2 might be the D (6 bases). This CDR3 spans 17 amino acids. Germline V gene data show CDR1 as SGHNT and CDR2 as YENEEA. Trimming left V 1 base short and J 4 bases short, with 14 bases between. This chain's CDR3 is CASSLGPGEAGANVLTF. As DNA, the CDR3 is TGTGCCAGCAGCTTAGGTCCTGGGGAGGCCGGGGCCAACGTCCTGACTTTC.

This chain joins TRBV5-4 and TRBJ2-7; D call uncertain. Looked up from germline, CDR1 is SGHNT and CDR2 is YYREEE (reference sequence). The CDR3 is made up of 11 amino acids. Trimming stripped 4 bases from V and 1 base from J, with 3 bases between. The CDR3 sequence: CASSPSYEQYF. CDR3 coding DNA: TGTGCCAGCAGCCCGTCCTACGAGCAGTACTTC.

The chain is built from TRBV6-5 and TRBJ2-7; no firm D call. CDR1 is MNHEY and CDR2 is SVGAGI in the germline V gene. V lost 3 bases, J lost 0 bases, and 9 bases lay in between. The CDR3 is made up of 14 amino acids. CDR3 DNA sequence: TGTGCCAGCAGTTATAGTCCGGGCTCCTACGAGCAGTACTTC. This sequence encodes CASSYSPGSYEQYF.

The chain couples TRBV6-2 or TRBV6-3 to TRBJ1-1; D remains ambiguous. The CDR3 sequence is 14 residues long. Germline CDR1 reads MNHEY; CDR2 reads SVGEGT. The V gene lost 6 bases and the J gene lost 3 bases, with 14 bases spanning the gap. This chain's CDR3 is CASSRIVDDTEAFF. The DNA for the CDR3 is TGTGCCAGCAGCCGTATAGTCGATGACACTGAAGCTTTCTTT.

This chain's CDR3 is CASSWIDRDNQPQHF. In DNA form, the CDR3 reads TGTGCCAGCAGCTGGATAGACAGGGACAATCAGCCCCAGCATTTT. The rearrangement links TRBV7-3 to TRBJ1-5, with 7 positions matching TRBD1. The germline V gene has CDR1 SGHTA and CDR2 FQGTGA. CDR3 length: 15 amino acids. V dropped 4 bases and J dropped 3; count of bases not matched to a gene: 6.

V usage is TRBV2 and J usage is TRBJ1-3; tentatively, D is TRBD1 (5 bases). The germline V gene has CDR1 SNHLY and CDR2 FYNNEI. Trimming removed 3 bases at V and 0 bases at J, with 9 bases between. This CDR3 is 15 amino acids long. Written as DNA, the CDR3 is TGTGCCAGCAGTGAGGGGCAGGGCTCTGGAAACACCATATATTTT. This translates into CASSEGQGSGNTIYF.

The chain is built from TRBV11-2 and TRBJ2-5; tentative D call: TRBD1 (7 bases). Per germline, CDR1 SGHAT and CDR2 FQNNGV. The CDR3 covers 16 residues. V was pared by 8 bases and J by 5 bases, with 24 bases between. The chain's CDR3 is CASGRIRQGGGETQYF. Written as DNA, the CDR3 is TGTGCCAGCGGCCGCATAAGACAGGGTGGAGGGGAGACCCAGTACTTC.

This rearrangement joins TRBV6-5 to TRBJ2-7; TRBD2 agrees at 13 bases. V lost 6 bases, J lost 5 bases, and 1 base stayed unmatched. Germline V CDR1 and CDR2: MNHEY, SVGAGI. The CDR3 loop spans 13 amino acids. The chain's CDR3 is CASRLAGGDEQYF. The CDR3, as DNA: TGTGCCAGCAGACTAGCGGGGGGGGACGAGCAGTACTTC.

This rearrangement joins TRBV7-2 to TRBJ1-5; no firm D call. Trimming left V 1 base short and J 10 bases short, with 8 bases between. This CDR3 comprises 12 residues. Germline CDR1 SGHTA, CDR2 FQGNSA. The CDR3 sequence: CASSLERSPQHF. As DNA, the CDR3 is TGTGCCAGCAGCTTAGAGCGATCCCCCCAGCATTTT.

The chain couples TRBV18 to TRBJ1-3, with no clear D. This CDR3 spans 13 amino acids. The ends were cut back, 1 base at V and 6 bases at J, with 7 bases in the middle. In germline, CDR1 is KGHSH, CDR2 LQKENI. This CDR3 is CASSPLQINTIYF. The CDR3 bases are TGTGCCAGCTCACCACTGCAGATAAACACCATATATTTT.

The rearrangement links TRBV2 to TRBJ2-6; D not certain. The germline gives CDR1 SNHLY, CDR2 FYNNEI. Trimming stripped 5 bases from V and 2 bases from J, with 10 bases between. The CDR3 has 15 amino acids. The CDR3 DNA follows: TGTGCCAGCAGTCTTATCTCTCCTGGGGCCAACGTCCTGACTTTC. Amino acid sequence: CASSLISPGANVLTF.

J is TRBJ1-6 and V is TRBV7-2, with D possibly TRBD1 on 5 matching bases. V was trimmed by 0 bases and J by 7 bases, leaving 13 bases between them. Germline CDR1 SGHTA, CDR2 FQGNSA. The length of the CDR3 is 16 residues. CDR3 loop: CASSLARGGSNSPLHF. For the CDR3, the DNA is TGTGCCAGCAGCTTAGCAAGGGGAGGGTCAAATTCACCCCTCCACTTT.

V is TRBV10-3 and J is TRBJ1-2, with a weak D call TRBD1 (6 bases). Germline V gene sequence: CDR1 ENHRY, CDR2 SYGVKD. The V end lost 3 bases, the J end lost 0 bases, and 11 bases lay between the germline ends. This CDR3 spans 15 amino acids. DNA of the CDR3: TGTGCCATCAGTGAAGGGGCAGGGGCTAACTATGGCTACACCTTC. As protein: CAISEGAGANYGYTF.

The V gene is TRBV19, the J gene TRBJ1-1; D may be TRBD1 (6 bases). The CDR3 has 19 residues. Germline V gene lookup returns CDR1 LNHDA and CDR2 SQIVND (reference sequence). The V end was cut by 7 bases, the J end by 0 bases, with 27 bases between. The CDR3 DNA is TGTGCCAGTACTTCCGGCGACGGGGGGCGAGGGTGGGTGAACACTGAAGCTTTCTTT. It is translated as CASTSGDGGRGWVNTEAFF.

The genes are TRBV7-9 and TRBJ2-3, with TRBD2 matching over 8 bases. V trimming: 3 bases; J trimming: 5 bases; junction bases outside the gene matches: 10. CDR1 is SEHNR, CDR2 FQNEAQ, per germline (reference sequence). This CDR3 region has 16 residues. The CDR3 nucleotides are TGTGCCAGCAGCTTTCGCGCGGGGGGCCTAGTAGATACGCAGTATTTT. Protein sequence: CASSFRAGGLVDTQYF.

Concerning this clone itself: The germline gene is not matched at one end of the junction; a read error may be the cause. The V call is TRBV28, the J call TRBJ2-7; D not resolved. The CDR3 has 11 amino acids. Per germline, CDR1 MDHEN and CDR2 SYDVKM. The CDR3 bases are TGTGCCGGCAGAACAGATAGCGAGCAGTACTTC. It encodes CAGRTDSEQYF.

The chain is built from TRBV7-9 and TRBJ1-2, with D hard to call. Trimming cost V 0 bases and J 7 bases, with 6 bases left between them. Germline assignment: CDR1 SEHNR and CDR2 FQNEAQ (reference sequence). This CDR3 has 12 residues. The CDR3 protein is CASSLARGGYTF. Written as DNA, the CDR3 is TGTGCCAGCAGCTTAGCCCGGGGTGGCTACACCTTC.

CDR3 sequence: CASSHTPSDTQYF. DNA of the CDR3: TGTGCCAGCAGCCACACCCCTTCAGATACGCAGTATTTT. The chain recombines TRBV11-1 with TRBJ2-3; D is uncertain. V was cut by 5 bases and J by 4 bases, with 10 bases left in between. CDR1 is SGHAT and CDR2 is FQDESV in the germline V gene (reference sequence). The CDR3 has 13 residues.

The rearrangement uses TRBV18 and TRBJ1-4; tentatively, D is TRBD1 (6 bases). Trimming stripped 3 bases from V and 8 bases from J, with 13 bases between. The CDR3 has 14 amino acids. CDR1 is KGHSH and CDR2 is LQKENI in the germline V gene. The CDR3 nucleotides are TGTGCCAGCTCACCTGGTTTGCAGGGGGAAAAACTGTTTTTT. As protein: CASSPGLQGEKLFF.

A single count supports this clone. The chain uses TRBV6-2 or TRBV6-3 and TRBJ2-7; 16 nucleotides align to TRBD2. CDR1 MNHEY and CDR2 SVGEGT come from the germline V gene. The CDR3 has 16 residues. V lost 6 bases to trimming and J lost 2 bases; unmatched junction nucleotides: 4. The CDR3 bases are TGTGCCAGCAGCCAAGGGACTAGCGGGGGGGCCTACGAGCAGTACTTC. This encodes CASSQGTSGGAYEQYF.

The genes are TRBV19 and TRBJ2-5, with TRBD1 matching over 11 bases. The CDR3 is 15 amino acids. V shed 6 bases, J shed 7 bases, and the junction held 10 bases outside the gene matches. Germline values: CDR1 LNHDA, CDR2 SQIVND (reference sequence). CDR3 sequence reads: CASRRTGGNDVTQYF. In nucleotides, the CDR3 is TGTGCCAGTAGAAGGACAGGGGGCAATGACGTGACCCAGTACTTC.

To note about this clone: An end of the junction does not agree with germline; a read error may underlie this. The CDR3 reads CASSQEEATNEKLFF. CDR3 nucleotides: TGTGCCAGCAGCCAAGAGGAAGCAACTAATGAAAAATTGTTTTTT. V usage is TRBV4-2 and J usage is TRBJ1-4; D ambiguous. Germline CDR1 and CDR2: LGHNA and YNFKEQ. The CDR3 is 15 residues long.

The chain employs TRBV7-2 and TRBJ1-4, with 8 bases lining up with TRBD1. The CDR3 runs to 14 residues. Germline CDR1 SGHTA, CDR2 FQGNSA. V shed 5 bases, J shed 7 bases, and the junction held 6 bases outside the gene matches. CDR3: CASSPTGESEKLFF. Written as DNA, the CDR3 is TGTGCCAGCAGCCCGACAGGGGAGAGTGAAAAACTGTTTTTT. The whole variable domain, remainder taken from reference TRBV7-2 and TRBJ1-4, is GAGVSQSPSNKVTEKGKDVELRCDPISGHTALYWYRQSLGQGLEFLIYFQGNSAPDKSGLPSDRFSAERTGGSVSTLTIQRTQQEDSAVYLCASSPTGESEKLFFGSGTQLSVL.

The chain has TRBV11-3 and TRBJ1-2; unclear D gene. CDR3 length: 15 amino acids. With 8 bases removed from V and 4 bases from J, the gap between germline ends came to 20 bases. Germline V gene lookup returns CDR1 SGHNT and CDR2 YENEEA. CDR3 residues: CASSVSFRGSYGYTF. The CDR3 DNA follows: TGTGCCAGCTCCGTCTCGTTTCGGGGTTCCTATGGCTACACCTTC.

This chain joins TRBV5-4 and TRBJ2-7, with TRBD1 identical over 10 bases. Germline V gives CDR1 SGHNT, CDR2 YYREEE (reference sequence). The CDR3 is made up of 18 amino acids. Germline trimming cut 4 bases from V and 0 bases from J; bases unmatched to any gene: 13. In DNA, the CDR3 is TGTGCCAGCAGCCTCGGCCCGACAGGGGGCTCCTACTCCTACGAGCAGTACTTC. Encoded protein: CASSLGPTGGSYSYEQYF.

This chain connects TRBV7-3 to TRBJ2-7, with TRBD1 identical over 7 bases. After removal of 5 bases from V and 3 bases from J, the junction contained 7 bases not matched to a gene. Germline CDR1 SGHTA, CDR2 FQGTGA. CDR3 length: 14 amino acids. CDR3 in DNA: TGTGCCAGCAGCGTCCGGGACAGAATCTACGAGCAGTACTTC. This encodes CASSVRDRIYEQYF. Full variable domain (rest looked up from reference TRBV7-3 and TRBJ2-7): GAGVSQTPSNKVTEKGKYVELRCDPISGHTALYWYRQSLGQGPEFLIYFQGTGAADDSGLPNDRFFAVRPEGSVSTLKIQRTERGDSAVYLCASSVRDRIYEQYFGPGTRLTVT.

The chain is built from TRBV5-5 and TRBJ1-2; no reliable D call. The CDR3 loop spans 14 amino acids. V was shortened by 1 base and J by 9 bases, with 16 bases between the two germline ends. From germline, CDR1 is SGHKS and CDR2 YYEKEE (reference sequence). CDR3 region: CASSLTRVMYSYTF. For the CDR3, the DNA is TGTGCCAGCAGCTTGACGAGGGTAATGTACAGCTACACCTTC.

The chain carries TRBV19 and TRBJ1-2; TRBD1 agrees at 11 bases. V was pared by 5 bases and J by 2 bases, with 19 bases of the junction left unmatched. The CDR3 totals 20 residues. Germline V CDR1 and CDR2: LNHDA, SQIVND (reference sequence). CDR3 sequence: CASSLANIGTGGSGNYGYTF. Written as DNA, the CDR3 is TGTGCCAGTAGTCTAGCAAACATAGGGACAGGGGGGTCGGGGAACTATGGCTACACCTTC. The whole variable domain, filled in from reference TRBV19 and TRBJ1-2, reads DGGITQSPKYLFRKEGQNVTLSCEQNLNHDAMYWYRQDPGQGLRLIYYSQIVNDFQKGDIAEGYSVSREKKESFPLTVTSAQKNPTAFYLCASSLANIGTGGSGNYGYTFGSGTRLTVV.

The CDR3 bases are TGTGCCAGCAGTGAAGCGATGACCGGGACTGAAGCTTTCTTT. Protein: CASSEAMTGTEAFF. The chain joins TRBV6-1 to TRBJ1-1; D not resolved. The CDR3 is 14 residues long. V lost 0 bases to trimming and J lost 5 bases, with 10 bases between them. Germline V lookup: CDR1 MNHNS, CDR2 SASEGT.

The J gene is TRBJ2-3, the V gene TRBV27; 11 bases fit TRBD2. This CDR3 has 13 residues. Germline-derived CDR1 and CDR2 are MNHEY and SMNVEV (reference sequence). The ends lost 6 bases at V and 6 bases at J; junction bases unmatched: 2. The CDR3 protein is CASRLAGVDTQYF. The CDR3 coding sequence is TGTGCCAGCAGACTAGCGGGGGTGGATACGCAGTATTTT.

The chain is built from TRBV5-4 and TRBJ2-3, with 8 positions matching TRBD2. The CDR3 is 15 amino acids. Germline V gives CDR1 SGHNT, CDR2 YYREEE (reference sequence). The trim removed 4 bases at V and 1 base at J, leaving 5 bases unmatched. The CDR3 loop is CASSPQTSGTDTQYF. The CDR3 nucleotides read TGTGCCAGCAGCCCGCAGACTAGCGGCACAGATACGCAGTATTTT. Combining the CDR3 with reference TRBV5-4 and TRBJ2-3 gives the whole variable domain ETGVTQSPTHLIKTRGQQVTLRCSSQSGHNTVSWYQQALGQGPQFIFQYYREEENGRGNFPPRFSGLQFPNYSSELNVNALELDDSALYLCASSPQTSGTDTQYFGPGTRLTVL.

The chain has TRBV7-8 and TRBJ1-3, with no clear D. CDR1 and CDR2 from the germline V gene are SGHVS and FQNEAQ. Between the trimmed V and J ends, which lost 1 base and 2 bases, there was a span of 12 bases. The CDR3 totals 16 residues. The CDR3: CASSLVPGRPGNTIYF. CDR3 DNA: TGTGCCAGCAGCTTAGTGCCGGGAAGGCCTGGAAACACCATATATTTT.